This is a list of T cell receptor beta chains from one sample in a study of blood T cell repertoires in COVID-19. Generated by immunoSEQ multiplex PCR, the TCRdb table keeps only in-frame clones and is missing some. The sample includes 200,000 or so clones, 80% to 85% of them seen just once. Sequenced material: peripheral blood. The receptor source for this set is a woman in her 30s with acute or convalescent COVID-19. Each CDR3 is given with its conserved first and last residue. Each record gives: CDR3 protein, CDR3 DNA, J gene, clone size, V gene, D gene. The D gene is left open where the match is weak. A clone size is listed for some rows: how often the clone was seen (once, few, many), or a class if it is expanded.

CDR3 protein: CASSDGRGGKLFF
CDR3 DNA: TGTGCCAGCAGTGACGGACGGGGGGGTAAACTGTTTTTT
J gene: TRBJ1-4
clone size: NA
V gene: TRBV3-1/TRBV3-2
D gene: NA

CDR3 protein: CASSLGDTSNTEAFF
CDR3 DNA: TGCGCCAGCAGCTTGGGGGACACGTCAAACACTGAAGCTTTCTTT
J gene: TRBJ1-1
clone size: NA
V gene: TRBV5-1
D gene: NA

CDR3 protein: CASTPPSGTYEQYF
CDR3 DNA: TGTGCCAGCACCCCCCCTAGCGGGACCTACGAGCAGTACTTC
J gene: TRBJ2-7
clone size: NA
V gene: TRBV7-9
D gene: TRBD2

CDR3 protein: CASSLQDRGYGYTF
CDR3 DNA: TGTGCCAGCAGTTTACAGGACAGGGGCTATGGCTACACCTTC
J gene: TRBJ1-2
clone size: NA
V gene: TRBV6-2/TRBV6-3
D gene: TRBD1

CDR3 protein: CASSQELAGGLYEQYF
CDR3 DNA: TGCGCCAGCAGCCAAGAACTAGCGGGGGGGCTCTACGAGCAGTACTTC
J gene: TRBJ2-7
clone size: NA
V gene: TRBV4-3
D gene: TRBD2

CDR3 protein: CASSPADRTRTEAFF
CDR3 DNA: TGTGCCAGCTCACCAGCGGACAGGACTCGCACTGAAGCTTTCTTT
J gene: TRBJ1-1
clone size: NA
V gene: TRBV18
D gene: TRBD1

CDR3 protein: CASSYQTGPNTEAFF
CDR3 DNA: TGCGCCAGCAGCTATCAGACAGGGCCGAACACTGAAGCTTTCTTT
J gene: TRBJ1-1
clone size: NA
V gene: TRBV5-1
D gene: TRBD1

CDR3 protein: CASRQGSNQPQHF
CDR3 DNA: TGTGCCAGCAGACAGGGAAGCAATCAGCCCCAGCATTTT
J gene: TRBJ1-5
clone size: NA
V gene: TRBV6-5
D gene: NA

CDR3 protein: CASSPRNDRAIAQYF
CDR3 DNA: TGTGCCAGCTCACCACGGAATGACCGAGCGATAGCGCAGTACTTC
J gene: TRBJ2-7
clone size: once
V gene: TRBV18
D gene: NA

CDR3 protein: CASSSSISIIEHGYTF
CDR3 DNA: TGTGCCAGCAGCTCTAGCATCTCCATAATCGAACATGGCTACACCTTC
J gene: TRBJ1-2
clone size: once
V gene: TRBV9
D gene: NA

CDR3 protein: CASSPPVGQSYGYTF
CDR3 DNA: TGTGCCAGCTCACCACCGGTGGGACAGAGCTATGGCTACACCTTC
J gene: TRBJ1-2
clone size: NA
V gene: TRBV18
D gene: TRBD1

CDR3 protein: CASSSDRATEAFF
CDR3 DNA: TGTGCCAGCAGCTCGGACAGGGCCACTGAAGCTTTCTTT
J gene: TRBJ1-1
clone size: NA
V gene: TRBV6-5
D gene: TRBD1

CDR3 protein: CASSLRGFHEQYF
CDR3 DNA: TGTGCCAGCAGTTTACGGGGTTTCCACGAGCAGTACTTC
J gene: TRBJ2-7
clone size: few
V gene: TRBV27
D gene: NA

CDR3 protein: CASSTIDTEAFF
CDR3 DNA: TGTGCCAGCAGCACAATCGACACTGAAGCTTTCTTT
J gene: TRBJ1-1
clone size: NA
V gene: TRBV3-1/TRBV3-2
D gene: NA

CDR3 protein: CASSLGDRTGTDTQYF
CDR3 DNA: TGCGCCAGCAGCTTGGGGGACAGGACGGGCACAGATACGCAGTATTTT
J gene: TRBJ2-3
clone size: few
V gene: TRBV5-1
D gene: TRBD1

CDR3 protein: CATSRVRSGANEQFF
CDR3 DNA: TGTGCCACCAGCAGAGTAAGGTCAGGGGCTAATGAGCAGTTCTTC
J gene: TRBJ2-1
clone size: few
V gene: TRBV15
D gene: NA

CDR3 protein: CASSLAAGQDQETQYF
CDR3 DNA: TGTGCCAGCAGCTTAGCCGCCGGACAGGACCAAGAGACCCAGTACTTC
J gene: TRBJ2-5
clone size: NA
V gene: TRBV7-7
D gene: TRBD1

CDR3 protein: CASSSGARNTEAFF
CDR3 DNA: TGTGCCAGCAGCTCAGGGGCCAGGAACACTGAAGCTTTCTTT
J gene: TRBJ1-1
clone size: NA
V gene: TRBV7-9
D gene: NA

CDR3 protein: CASSLGTGSSPLHF
CDR3 DNA: TGTGCCAGCAGCTTAGGGACAGGGAGCTCACCCCTCCACTTT
J gene: TRBJ1-6
clone size: once
V gene: TRBV11-2
D gene: TRBD1

CDR3 protein: CATSEAARGFNEQFF
CDR3 DNA: TGTGCCACCAGCGAGGCGGCTAGGGGATTCAATGAGCAGTTCTTC
J gene: TRBJ2-1
clone size: NA
V gene: TRBV15
D gene: NA

CDR3 protein: CASSHLLAWETQYF
CDR3 DNA: TGTGCCAGCAGCCACCTACTAGCGTGGGAGACCCAGTACTTC
J gene: TRBJ2-5
clone size: once
V gene: TRBV14
D gene: TRBD2

CDR3 protein: CASSLSGTSGGPLPSSTDTQYF
CDR3 DNA: TGTGCCAGCAGCCTCTCCGGGACTAGCGGGGGGCCCTTACCATCTAGCACAGATACGCAGTATTTT
J gene: TRBJ2-3
clone size: once
V gene: TRBV3-1/TRBV3-2
D gene: TRBD2

CDR3 protein: CASSQELRGNTEAFF
CDR3 DNA: TGTGCCAGCAGCCAGGAACTAAGGGGTAACACTGAAGCTTTCTTT
J gene: TRBJ1-1
clone size: few
V gene: TRBV27
D gene: NA

CDR3 protein: CASSSTGDRTDTQYF
CDR3 DNA: TGTGCCAGTAGTTCGACAGGGGACCGCACAGATACGCAGTATTTT
J gene: TRBJ2-3
clone size: NA
V gene: TRBV19
D gene: TRBD1

CDR3 protein: CASSAQTFNQPQHF
CDR3 DNA: TGCGCCAGCAGCGCTCAGACATTCAATCAGCCCCAGCATTTT
J gene: TRBJ1-5
clone size: NA
V gene: TRBV4-3
D gene: NA

CDR3 protein: CASSLPPGEQYF
CDR3 DNA: TGTGCCAGCAGCCTCCCCCCGGGGGAGCAGTACTTC
J gene: TRBJ2-7
clone size: NA
V gene: TRBV7-6
D gene: NA

CDR3 protein: CASSDSGASTGLNYGYTF
CDR3 DNA: TGTGCCAGCAGTGACTCTGGGGCATCGACAGGATTAAACTATGGCTACACCTTC
J gene: TRBJ1-2
clone size: few
V gene: TRBV6-4
D gene: NA

CDR3 protein: CASSEYHFTGQHTDTQYF
CDR3 DNA: TGCGCCAGCAGTGAATACCACTTTACAGGACAGCACACAGATACGCAGTATTTT
J gene: TRBJ2-3
clone size: NA
V gene: TRBV10-1
D gene: NA

CDR3 protein: CASSYGRRRSTEAFF
CDR3 DNA: TGTGCCAGCAGTTACGGTAGGAGACGCAGCACTGAAGCTTTCTTT
J gene: TRBJ1-1
clone size: NA
V gene: TRBV6-2/TRBV6-3
D gene: NA

CDR3 protein: CASSLAGEFAGNTIYF
CDR3 DNA: TGTGCCAGCAGCTTAGCCGGGGAATTTGCTGGAAACACCATATATTTT
J gene: TRBJ1-3
clone size: NA
V gene: TRBV11-2
D gene: NA

CDR3 protein: CASSPAGGYYGYTF
CDR3 DNA: TGTGCCAGCAGCCCCGCGGGGGGCTACTATGGCTACACCTTC
J gene: TRBJ1-2
clone size: NA
V gene: TRBV9
D gene: NA

CDR3 protein: CASSAGIFNEQFF
CDR3 DNA: TGTGCCAGCAGTGCCGGGATTTTCAATGAGCAGTTCTTC
J gene: TRBJ2-1
clone size: NA
V gene: TRBV25-1
D gene: NA

CDR3 protein: CASSGGYYGYTF
CDR3 DNA: TGCGCCAGCAGCGGAGGGTACTATGGCTACACCTTC
J gene: TRBJ1-2
clone size: NA
V gene: TRBV5-1
D gene: NA

CDR3 protein: CASNQGNTEAFF
CDR3 DNA: TGTGCCAGCAATCAGGGTAACACTGAAGCTTTCTTT
J gene: TRBJ1-1
clone size: NA
V gene: TRBV2
D gene: NA

CDR3 protein: CASSLSGSSYEQYF
CDR3 DNA: TGTGCCAGTAGCCTAAGCGGGAGCTCCTACGAGCAGTACTTC
J gene: TRBJ2-7
clone size: NA
V gene: TRBV19
D gene: TRBD2

CDR3 protein: CASSWWTGSYEQYF
CDR3 DNA: TGCGCCAGCAGCTGGTGGACAGGGTCATACGAGCAGTACTTC
J gene: TRBJ2-7
clone size: NA
V gene: TRBV5-1
D gene: TRBD1

CDR3 protein: CAWNWDRGLSGYTF
CDR3 DNA: TGTGCCTGGAATTGGGACAGGGGGCTTAGTGGCTACACCTTC
J gene: TRBJ1-2
clone size: NA
V gene: TRBV30
D gene: TRBD1

CDR3 protein: CASSPGLGGTQYF
CDR3 DNA: TGTGCCAGCAGTCCAGGGCTGGGGGGGACCCAGTACTTC
J gene: TRBJ2-5
clone size: NA
V gene: TRBV28
D gene: NA

CDR3 protein: CASSYSTTSGRDEQFF
CDR3 DNA: TGTGCCAGCAGTTACTCGACGACTAGCGGGAGGGATGAGCAGTTCTTC
J gene: TRBJ2-1
clone size: once
V gene: TRBV6-2/TRBV6-3
D gene: TRBD2

CDR3 protein: CASSLTSGVSYEQYF
CDR3 DNA: TGTGCCAGCAGCTTAACTAGCGGGGTCTCCTACGAGCAGTACTTC
J gene: TRBJ2-7
clone size: NA
V gene: TRBV11-2
D gene: TRBD2

CDR3 protein: CASSQEGFGQVNTEAFF
CDR3 DNA: TGCGCCAGCAGCCAAGAAGGGTTCGGACAGGTGAACACTGAAGCTTTCTTT
J gene: TRBJ1-1
clone size: NA
V gene: TRBV4-1
D gene: TRBD1

CDR3 protein: CASRKTGFSNQPQHF
CDR3 DNA: TGTGCCAGCAGAAAGACAGGGTTTAGCAATCAGCCCCAGCATTTT
J gene: TRBJ1-5
clone size: NA
V gene: TRBV6-5
D gene: TRBD1

CDR3 protein: CASSPRGTYSGNTIYF
CDR3 DNA: TGTGCCAGCAGCCCAAGGGGCACATACTCTGGAAACACCATATATTTT
J gene: TRBJ1-3
clone size: NA
V gene: TRBV21-1
D gene: NA

CDR3 protein: CASSSVAGGPNNEQFF
CDR3 DNA: TGTGCCAGCAGCTCGGTAGCGGGGGGCCCTAACAATGAGCAGTTCTTC
J gene: TRBJ2-1
clone size: NA
V gene: TRBV5-4
D gene: TRBD2

CDR3 protein: CSASRGQGTHGYTF
CDR3 DNA: TGCAGTGCTAGTAGGGGCCAGGGGACACATGGCTACACCTTC
J gene: TRBJ1-2
clone size: NA
V gene: TRBV20-1
D gene: NA

CDR3 protein: CASSTGSIPAPLHF
CDR3 DNA: TGTGCCAGCAGCACAGGGTCCATCCCGGCGCCCCTCCACTTT
J gene: TRBJ1-6
clone size: once
V gene: TRBV9
D gene: NA

CDR3 protein: CASSYRARGYNSPLHF
CDR3 DNA: TGTGCCAGCAGCTACAGAGCCAGGGGCTATAATTCACCCCTCCACTTT
J gene: TRBJ1-6
clone size: NA
V gene: TRBV7-8
D gene: NA

CDR3 protein: CASSSWLPPNEQYF
CDR3 DNA: TGTGCCAGCAGTTCTTGGCTTCCCCCGAACGAGCAGTACTTC
J gene: TRBJ2-7
clone size: many
V gene: TRBV28
D gene: NA